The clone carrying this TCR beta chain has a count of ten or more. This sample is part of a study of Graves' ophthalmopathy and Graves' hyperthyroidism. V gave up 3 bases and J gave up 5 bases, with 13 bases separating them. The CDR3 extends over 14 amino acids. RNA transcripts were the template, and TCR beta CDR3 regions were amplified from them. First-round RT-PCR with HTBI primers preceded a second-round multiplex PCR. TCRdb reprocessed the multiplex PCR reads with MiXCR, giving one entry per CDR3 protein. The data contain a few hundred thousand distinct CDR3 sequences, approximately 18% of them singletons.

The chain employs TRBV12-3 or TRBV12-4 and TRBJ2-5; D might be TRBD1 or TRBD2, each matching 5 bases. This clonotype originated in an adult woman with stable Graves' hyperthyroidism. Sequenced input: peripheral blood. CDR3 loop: CASSFRWDGETQYF. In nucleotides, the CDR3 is TGTGCCAGCAGTTTTCGGTGGGACGGGGAGACCCAGTACTTC.